This T cell receptor beta chain was sequenced for a study of beta chain features in type 1 diabetes. Study-level points and caveats: TCRB CDR3s from Type 1 diabetes patients were moderately but significantly shorter in all four CD4+ subsets. Amplification by PCR could prefer shorter templates, with the same effect in patients and controls. Using cDNA template may skew counts toward highly expressing activated cells.

Expressed TCRB transcripts were sequenced because the isolated RNA had all been reverse transcribed beforehand. The protocol was immunoSEQ multiplex PCR, while the TCRdb copy is restricted to in-frame clones and leaves out a portion. Here the sample spans 95,000 to 150,000 clones, about a sixth being singletons. As regards this clone: Its target is unknown.

What was sequenced was central memory CD4+ T cells from blood. This TCR came from a man aged 25-45 years with type 1 diabetes.

CDR3 nucleotide sequence: TGTGCCAGCTCAGTGGACAGGGTCACAGATACGCAGTATTTT. Amino acid sequence: CASSVDRVTDTQYF. The chain carries TRBV18 and TRBJ2-3; TRBD1 matches at 8 bases. The length of the CDR3 is 14 residues. The J segment lost 2 bases and the V segment lost 5 bases, leaving 3 bases of the junction unmatched. The germline V gene encodes CDR1 KGHSH and CDR2 LQKENI.